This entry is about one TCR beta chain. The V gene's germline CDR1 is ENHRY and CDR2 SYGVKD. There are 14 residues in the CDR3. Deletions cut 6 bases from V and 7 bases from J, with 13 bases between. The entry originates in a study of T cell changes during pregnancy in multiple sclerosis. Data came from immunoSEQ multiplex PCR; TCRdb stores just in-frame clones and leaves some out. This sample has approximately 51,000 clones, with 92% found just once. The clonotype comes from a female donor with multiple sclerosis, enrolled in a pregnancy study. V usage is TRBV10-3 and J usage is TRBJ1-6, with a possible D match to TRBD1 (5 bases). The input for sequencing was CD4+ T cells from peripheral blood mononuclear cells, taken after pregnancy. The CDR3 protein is CAISTQDLNSPLHF. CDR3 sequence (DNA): TGTGCCATCAGCACACAGGATTTGAATTCACCCCTCCACTTT.